These 29 T cell receptor beta chains originate from one sample sequenced in a study of shared clonotypes between healthy human individuals. Clones were read by immunoSEQ multiplex PCR, and TCRdb kept only the in-frame ones, dropping some. The table shows 1,400,000 or so clones, with approximately 98.5% occurring only once. The sequenced sample consisted of naive CD4+ T cells sorted from blood. The subset here: CD45RA+ positively selected. Every receptor here comes from a man aged 30 to 39 in good health.

V and J are TRBV29-1 and TRBJ1-1; TRBD1 aligns across 8 bases. Germline V CDR1 and CDR2: SQVTM, ANQGSEA. This CDR3 region has 14 residues. J gave up 4 bases and V 5 bases, and 9 bases lay outside the gene matches. The DNA for the CDR3 is TGCAGCGTTCCGACAGGGGCTTTTAGCACTGAAGCTTTCTTT. It yields the protein CSVPTGAFSTEAFF.

The V call is TRBV5-1, the J call TRBJ2-1, with 8 bases fitting TRBD1. This CDR3 is 14 amino acids long. The germline CDR1 and CDR2 sequences are SGHRS and YFSETQ. The ends lost 1 base at V and 6 bases at J; junction bases unmatched: 3. The CDR3 region has the DNA TGCGCCAGCAGCTTGAGGACAGGGAGCAATGAGCAGTTCTTC. Protein product: CASSLRTGSNEQFF.

This chain joins TRBV29-1 and TRBJ1-2; 9 nucleotides agree with TRBD1. The trim removed 6 bases at V and 4 bases at J, leaving 12 bases unmatched. The germline V gene encodes CDR1 SQVTM and CDR2 ANQGSEA. This CDR3 spans 15 amino acids. The CDR3 spells CSVRTGATVGYGYTF. CDR3 sequence (DNA): TGCAGCGTGCGGACAGGGGCAACCGTAGGCTATGGCTACACCTTC.

This rearrangement joins TRBV5-1 to TRBJ2-1; 7 bases agree with TRBD2. The CDR3 is 13 amino acids. Looked up from germline, CDR1 is SGHRS and CDR2 is YFSETQ. The V gene end was trimmed by 0 bases and the J gene end by 10 bases; junction bases not matched to a gene: 4. Here the CDR3 reads CASSLESSGEQFF. Written as DNA, the CDR3 is TGCGCCAGCAGCTTGGAGAGTAGCGGGGAGCAGTTCTTC.

The V call is TRBV5-4, the J call TRBJ1-1; tentative D call: TRBD1 (6 bases). The germline CDR1 and CDR2 sequences are SGHNT and YYREEE (reference sequence). The CDR3 covers 15 residues. V was trimmed by 4 bases and J by 3 bases, leaving 16 bases between them. Here the CDR3 DNA reads TGTGCCAGCAGCCGAATGGGGGCGTCCGACACTGAAGCTTTCTTT. Translated, it gives CASSRMGASDTEAFF.

The V gene is TRBV7-2, the J gene TRBJ2-3; tentatively, D is TRBD1 or TRBD2 (5 bases each). V lost 5 bases and J lost 2, with 14 bases in between. The CDR3 length is 15 residues. CDR1 is SGHTA and CDR2 is FQGNSA in the germline V gene. The CDR3: CASSQLGGFTDTQYF. DNA for the CDR3: TGTGCCAGCAGCCAGCTTGGGGGTTTCACAGATACGCAGTATTTT.

This sequence joins TRBV5-4 and TRBJ1-2; D ambiguous. The germline V and J ends were trimmed by 1 base and 4 bases, with 11 bases remaining between them. CDR3 length equals 14 residues. Germline CDR1 is SGHNT and CDR2 is YYREEE (reference sequence). CDR3 DNA: TGTGCCAGCAGCTTGAGTGAAGAACTCTATGGCTACACCTTC. Amino acids: CASSLSEELYGYTF.

This chain joins TRBV5-1 and TRBJ2-7; no firm D call. The CDR3 sequence is 14 residues long. Germline V lookup: CDR1 SGHRS, CDR2 YFSETQ. V lost 5 bases to trimming and J lost 0 bases, with 12 bases between them. The CDR3 DNA sequence: TGCGCCAGCAGACTTATCCCGAGCTCCTACGAGCAGTACTTC. It encodes CASRLIPSSYEQYF. Filled out from reference TRBV5-1 and TRBJ2-7, the complete variable domain reads KAGVTQTPRYLIKTRGQQVTLSCSPISGHRSVSWYQQTPGQGLQFLFEYFSETQRNKGNFPGRFSGRQFSNSRSEMNVSTLELGDSALYLCASRLIPSSYEQYFGPGTRLTVT.

The V gene is TRBV6-5, the J gene TRBJ2-7, with TRBD1 as a possible D gene (6 bases). The CDR3 has 14 residues. The V end was cut by 6 bases, the J end by 5 bases, with 17 bases between. Looked up from germline, CDR1 is MNHEY and CDR2 is SVGAGI. The CDR3 loop is CASRIIQGSHEQYF. The DNA of the CDR3 is TGTGCCAGCAGAATAATACAGGGTAGCCACGAGCAGTACTTC.

This chain uses TRBV7-8 with TRBJ2-3; possibly TRBD2 for D (5 bases). V was pared by 4 bases and J by 3 bases, with 17 bases between. Germline V gives CDR1 SGHVS, CDR2 FQNEAQ. The CDR3 consists of 16 residues. The CDR3 bases are TGTGCCAGCAGCTCGGATGGTGGACTCGAAACAGATACGCAGTATTTT. It encodes CASSSDGGLETDTQYF. The variable domain in full, with the rest retrieved from reference TRBV7-8 and TRBJ2-3, is GAGVSQSPRYKVAKRGQDVALRCDPISGHVSLFWYQQALGQGPEFLTYFQNEAQLDKSGLPSDRFFAERPEGSVSTLKIQRTQQEDSAVYLCASSSDGGLETDTQYFGPGTRLTVL.

For this clone: The same CDR3 can be traced to other DNA sequences in this sample. The V call is TRBV18, the J call TRBJ2-2, with D perhaps TRBD1 (6 bases). This CDR3 comprises 15 residues. CDR1 KGHSH and CDR2 LQKENI come from the germline V gene. Trimming shortened V by 3 bases and J by 0 bases, and 8 bases separated the two germline ends. The CDR3 region is CASSPRQANTGELFF. The CDR3, as DNA: TGTGCCAGCTCACCCCGACAGGCGAACACCGGGGAGCTGTTTTTT.

The CDR3 nucleotides are TGTGCCACCAGCAGGGGGGAGGGCCTCTACGAGCAGTACTTC. Residues: CATSRGEGLYEQYF. The chain employs TRBV15 and TRBJ2-7, with 7 bases matching TRBD2. There are 14 residues in the CDR3. After removal of 3 bases from V and 3 bases from J, the junction contained 5 bases not matched to a gene. Germline CDR1 is LNHNV and CDR2 is YYDKDF (reference sequence).

Only one count was recorded for this clone. The chain couples TRBV18 to TRBJ1-4; weak D call: TRBD1 (6 bases). Per germline, CDR1 KGHSH and CDR2 LQKENI. The CDR3 consists of 15 residues. The V end was cut by 2 bases, the J end by 3 bases, with 10 bases between. The CDR3 DNA is TGTGCCAGCTCACCAGGCGCAGGGGCTAATGAAAAACTGTTTTTT. Translating gives CASSPGAGANEKLFF. Full variable domain (remainder filled in from reference TRBV18 and TRBJ1-4): NAGVMQNPRHLVRRRGQEARLRCSPMKGHSHVYWYRQLPEEGLKFMVYLQKENIIDESGMPKERFSAEFPKEGPSILRIQQVVRGDSAAYFCASSPGAGANEKLFFGSGTQLSVL.

The V and J genes are TRBV5-4 and TRBJ1-2; D gene ambiguous. This CDR3 region has 14 residues. Germline CDR1 SGHNT, CDR2 YYREEE (reference sequence). The V and J ends lost 3 bases and 4 bases respectively, with 13 bases between them. The CDR3, as DNA: TGTGCCAGCAGCTACCCTGACTCCCTCTATGGCTACACCTTC. Encoded protein: CASSYPDSLYGYTF.

V and J are TRBV6-5 and TRBJ2-7; D uncertain. Trimming removed 10 bases at V and 5 bases at J, with 15 bases between. Per germline, CDR1 MNHEY and CDR2 SVGAGI. There are 12 residues in the CDR3. The CDR3 bases are TGTGCCACGACGAGTTATATGCACGAGCAGTACTTC. Residues: CATTSYMHEQYF.

The chain combines TRBV7-9 with TRBJ2-1; 8 positions match TRBD2. The ends lost 7 bases at V and 4 bases at J; junction bases unmatched: 3. The CDR3 is 13 residues long. Germline V lookup: CDR1 SEHNR, CDR2 FQNEAQ (reference sequence). Written as DNA, the CDR3 is TGTGCCAGCATTAGCGGGACTTACAATGAGCAGTTCTTC. It yields the protein CASISGTYNEQFF.

The chain is built from TRBV5-1 and TRBJ2-7, with 7 bases lining up with TRBD2. V gave up 5 bases and J gave up 4 bases; unmatched junction bases: 12. CDR1 and CDR2 from the germline V gene are SGHRS and YFSETQ. The CDR3 spans 15 residues. The CDR3 loop is CASRWDYRERYEQYF. The CDR3 bases are TGCGCCAGCAGATGGGACTATCGGGAGAGGTACGAGCAGTACTTC.

This chain links TRBV5-1 with TRBJ1-3; D remains ambiguous. The CDR3 is 14 amino acids. Per germline, CDR1 SGHRS and CDR2 YFSETQ. V was clipped by 0 bases and J by 3 bases, with 7 bases between them. The chain's CDR3 is CASSLEGYGNTIYF. Written as DNA, the CDR3 is TGCGCCAGCAGCTTGGAGGGTTATGGAAACACCATATATTTT.

The V call is TRBV30, the J call TRBJ2-3; the D is unclear. The CDR3 length is 12 residues. V lost 4 bases and J lost 2, with 7 bases in between. In germline, CDR1 is GTSNPN, CDR2 SVGIG (reference sequence). The CDR3 nucleotides are TGTGCCTGGACGTGGACCACAGATACGCAGTATTTT. Amino acid sequence: CAWTWTTDTQYF.

The chain uses TRBV29-1 and TRBJ2-3, with 12 bases matching TRBD2. Losses at the gene ends were 1 base for V and 4 bases for J; bases not matched to a gene: 6. Germline loops: CDR1 SQVTM, CDR2 ANQGSEA. The CDR3 length is 16 residues. The CDR3 sequence: CSVEAASGRASDTQYF. CDR3 in DNA: TGCAGCGTTGAAGCGGCTAGCGGGAGGGCCTCAGATACGCAGTATTTT.

This clone has just one count. This chain uses TRBV27 with TRBJ2-2; D tentatively fits TRBD1 or TRBD2 (5 bases each). The CDR3 loop spans 14 amino acids. V gave up 2 bases and J gave up 5 bases, with 9 bases separating them. Germline values: CDR1 MNHEY, CDR2 SMNVEV (reference sequence). The CDR3 sequence is CASSLRDPTGELFF. In DNA, the CDR3 is TGTGCCAGCAGTTTAAGGGACCCGACCGGGGAGCTGTTTTTT.

In DNA form, the CDR3 reads TGTGCCAGTAGTATTACAGGGTTTGGCTATGGCTACACCTTC. This gives the protein CASSITGFGYGYTF. This chain joins TRBV19 and TRBJ1-2; perhaps TRBD1 as D (6 bases). Germline assignment: CDR1 LNHDA and CDR2 SQIVND (reference sequence). Trimming removed 3 bases at V and 4 bases at J, with 12 bases between. The CDR3 runs 14 residues. Variable domain in full (rest from reference TRBV19 and TRBJ1-2): DGGITQSPKYLFRKEGQNVTLSCEQNLNHDAMYWYRQDPGQGLRLIYYSQIVNDFQKGDIAEGYSVSREKKESFPLTVTSAQKNPTAFYLCASSITGFGYGYTFGSGTRLTVV.

The gene calls are TRBV29-1 and TRBJ2-5; maybe TRBD2 (6 bases). The CDR3 consists of 13 residues. With 4 bases removed from V and 5 bases from J, the gap between germline ends came to 14 bases. The V gene's germline CDR1 is SQVTM and CDR2 ANQGSEA. Written as DNA, the CDR3 is TGCAGCGTTGCCACTGTGGGGGGTGAGACCCAGTACTTC. Protein sequence: CSVATVGGETQYF.

The chain combines TRBV5-1 with TRBJ2-1; 13 bases agree with TRBD2. This CDR3 contains 17 residues. Looked up from germline, CDR1 is SGHRS and CDR2 is YFSETQ. V shed 0 bases, J shed 4 bases, and the junction held 4 bases outside the gene matches. CDR3 bases: TGCGCCAGCAGCTTGGGAGGGACTAGCGGGGAATACAATGAGCAGTTCTTC. Its protein is CASSLGGTSGEYNEQFF.

About this clone: This sample includes further DNA sequences coding for the same CDR3. V usage is TRBV18 and J usage is TRBJ2-1, with D unresolved. Germline V gives CDR1 KGHSH, CDR2 LQKENI. V lost 2 bases and J lost 5, with 4 bases in between. The CDR3 has 12 amino acids. The CDR3 is CASSPVHNEQFF. The DNA of the CDR3 is TGTGCCAGCTCACCAGTCCACAATGAGCAGTTCTTC.

The chain couples TRBV28 to TRBJ2-5; D is unresolved. The CDR3 has 13 amino acids. Trimming stripped 6 bases from V and 7 bases from J, with 15 bases between. Germline loops: CDR1 MDHEN, CDR2 SYDVKM. The DNA for the CDR3 is TGTGCCAGCAGACCAGGACGGGTGGTGACCCAGTACTTC. This translates into CASRPGRVVTQYF.

The V and J genes are TRBV7-3 and TRBJ2-1; D is uncertain. Trimming removed 5 bases at V and 5 bases at J, with 22 bases between. Germline CDR1 is SGHTA and CDR2 is FQGTGA. This CDR3 region has 17 residues. In DNA form, the CDR3 reads TGTGCCAGCAGCCTCCAACGGACCAACTATCAGAACAATGAGCAGTTCTTC. Translated: CASSLQRTNYQNNEQFF.

The V gene is TRBV28, the J gene TRBJ1-5; D remains unclear. Germline V gene data show CDR1 as MDHEN and CDR2 as SYDVKM. The CDR3 is 13 residues long. V was pared by 4 bases and J by 0 bases, with 4 bases between. The CDR3 is CASSWNSNQPQHF. The CDR3 nucleotides are TGTGCCAGCAGTTGGAATAGCAATCAGCCCCAGCATTTT.

The rearrangement links TRBV7-2 to TRBJ2-7; 7 bases map to TRBD1. The CDR3 runs 14 residues. Trimming took 1 base from V and 3 from J; bases not matched to a gene: 3. Per germline, CDR1 SGHTA and CDR2 FQGNSA. The CDR3 DNA sequence: TGTGCCAGCAGCTTAGGGACAGGTTACTACGAGCAGTACTTC. The encoded protein is CASSLGTGYYEQYF.